Each of the 21 T cell receptor beta chains below was sequenced from the same sample in a study of CD8 T cells in ankylosing spondylitis. TCRdb used MiXCR to reprocess the 5' RACE reads, holding one entry per CDR3 protein. Counted here are 90,000 to 100,000 distinct CDR3 sequences, about 8.3% occurring once; the ten biggest clones make up 9.9%. The sequencing input was blood, either unsorted or a sorted T cell fraction (not recorded which). The receptor source for this set is a male donor with ankylosing spondylitis or in good health (not recorded which).

The chain's CDR3 is CASSLLGDRATDTQYF. The CDR3 DNA sequence: TGCGCCAGCAGCCTACTGGGGGACAGGGCCACAGATACGCAGTATTTT. V usage is TRBV5-1 and J usage is TRBJ2-3; 9 bases match TRBD1. Losses at the gene ends were 4 bases for V and 2 bases for J; bases not matched to a gene: 8. Germline V gene data show CDR1 as SGHRS and CDR2 as YFSETQ. This CDR3 contains 16 residues.

This clonotype came up many times. The rearrangement uses TRBV6-5 and TRBJ1-1, with 9 bases identical to TRBD1. The CDR3 totals 16 residues. Germline V gene data show CDR1 as MNHEY and CDR2 as SVGAGI. V was clipped by 2 bases and J by 3 bases; unmatched bases: 7. CDR3 in amino acids: CASSYRDRVLYTEAFF. CDR3 in DNA: TGTGCCAGCAGTTACAGGGACAGGGTTTTGTACACTGAAGCTTTCTTT.

Ten or more counts support this clonotype. This chain connects TRBV4-3 to TRBJ2-1, with 8 positions matching TRBD2. The CDR3 is 16 residues long. With 0 bases clipped from V and 9 bases from J, the junction kept 10 bases outside the gene matches. Germline V gives CDR1 LGHNA, CDR2 YSLEER. CDR3 protein: CASSQDPGGQYTEQFF. CDR3 in DNA: TGCGCCAGCAGCCAAGATCCGGGGGGGCAATATACTGAGCAGTTCTTC.

This sequence joins TRBV20-1 and TRBJ2-1; TRBD1 matches at 9 bases. V lost 5 bases to trimming and J lost 12 bases; unmatched junction nucleotides: 14. The CDR3 is 14 residues long. Germline V gene sequence: CDR1 DFQATT, CDR2 SNEGSKA (reference sequence). In DNA form, the CDR3 reads TGCAGTGCTTGGACTCAGACCGGACAGGGGCGGCAGTTCTTC. As protein: CSAWTQTGQGRQFF.

This clonotype was counted at least ten times. V is TRBV11-3 and J is TRBJ2-3, with D possibly being TRBD2 (5 bases). The V end lost 5 bases, the J end lost 4 bases, and 19 bases lay between the germline ends. The CDR3 is 16 amino acids. CDR1 is SGHNT, CDR2 YENEEA, per germline. CDR3 DNA sequence: TGTGCCAGCAGCCCCGGAAGGGAGCTAAAGGCAGATACGCAGTATTTT. Encoded protein: CASSPGRELKADTQYF.

This clonotype showed up many times. This sequence joins TRBV12-3 or TRBV12-4 and TRBJ1-1, with 7 positions matching TRBD1. Trimming took 4 bases from V and 0 from J; bases not matched to a gene: 5. This CDR3 has 15 amino acids. The CDR3 protein is CASSSLTGMNTEAFF. The CDR3 DNA reads as TGTGCCAGCAGTTCATTGACAGGGATGAACACTGAAGCTTTCTTT.

This clonotype was recorded at least ten times. The chain is built from TRBV6-5 and TRBJ2-7; 12 nucleotides agree with TRBD2. The CDR3 is made up of 14 amino acids. The V and J ends lost 6 bases and 3 bases, in that order; junction bases with no gene match: 3. CDR1 and CDR2 (germline): MNHEY, SVGAGI. CDR3 protein: CASRTTSGSYEQYF. In nucleotides, the CDR3 is TGTGCCAGCAGAACGACTAGCGGGAGCTACGAGCAGTACTTC.

This clonotype was detected ten times or more. V gene TRBV2 combines with J gene TRBJ2-7; no definite D call. Per the germline V gene, CDR1 is SNHLY and CDR2 is FYNNEI. The CDR3 spans 13 residues. The V end lost 1 base, the J end lost 3 bases, and 7 bases lay between the germline ends. The DNA of the CDR3 is TGTGCCAGCAGTGAAGAACCACGCTACGAGCAGTACTTC. Its translation is CASSEEPRYEQYF.

There are many counts of this clonotype. The chain couples TRBV5-1 to TRBJ2-2; TRBD2 aligns across 7 bases. The V segment lost 4 bases and the J segment 5 bases; nucleotides outside the gene matches: 8. Per germline, CDR1 SGHRS and CDR2 YFSETQ. The CDR3 runs to 15 residues. The CDR3 region has the DNA TGCGCCAGCAGCGCGGGAGTCTATCGGACCGGGGAGCTGTTTTTT. This codes for CASSAGVYRTGELFF.

This clonotype was seen only a few times. The chain has TRBV25-1 and TRBJ2-1; D assignment may be TRBD1 or TRBD2 (6 bases each). This CDR3 has 16 amino acids. Germline CDR1 MGHDK, CDR2 SYGVNS. The V gene lost 6 bases and the J gene lost 3 bases, with 18 bases spanning the gap. This CDR3 reads CASSRSGGLSYNEQFF. In DNA form, the CDR3 reads TGTGCCAGCAGCCGAAGTGGGGGGCTTAGCTACAATGAGCAGTTCTTC.

This clonotype appeared many times. The chain recombines TRBV3-1 with TRBJ2-7; TRBD2 is a possible D gene (5 bases). The germline V and J ends were trimmed by 1 base and 11 bases, with 15 bases remaining between them. Germline-derived CDR1 and CDR2 are LGHDT and YNNKEL (reference sequence). This CDR3 contains 13 residues. In nucleotides, the CDR3 is TGTGCCAGCAGCCAAGGGCGAGGGTCGCAGGAGTACTTC. Residues: CASSQGRGSQEYF.

This clonotype was seen at least ten times. The chain recombines TRBV20-1 with TRBJ1-1, with unresolved D. V was shortened by 4 bases and J by 1 base, with 13 bases between the two germline ends. The CDR3 consists of 14 residues. Germline-derived CDR1 and CDR2 are DFQATT and SNEGSKA (reference sequence). For the CDR3, the DNA is TGCAGTGCTATTGAATATCGGCGGAACACTGAAGCTTTCTTT. Protein: CSAIEYRRNTEAFF.

Many counts were recorded for this clonotype. The genes are TRBV29-1 and TRBJ2-7, with no clear D. Trimming removed 3 bases from V and 1 base from J, with 10 bases in between. Germline V gene data show CDR1 as SQVTM and CDR2 as ANQGSEA. This CDR3 contains 13 residues. CDR3 DNA: TGCAGCGTTGACGCTAGGGTTTCCTACGAGCAGTACTTC. Translation gives CSVDARVSYEQYF.

This clonotype was seen many times. The gene calls are TRBV20-1 and TRBJ1-1; 7 bases align to TRBD1. The V and J ends lost 0 bases and 3 bases, in that order; junction bases with no gene match: 7. Germline V gives CDR1 DFQATT, CDR2 SNEGSKA (reference sequence). The CDR3 loop spans 15 amino acids. The CDR3 is CSARDEGARYTEAFF. The CDR3 DNA reads TGCAGTGCTAGAGATGAGGGGGCGCGCTACACTGAAGCTTTCTTT.

Ten or more counts support this clonotype. J is TRBJ1-5 and V is TRBV10-3; D call uncertain. The germline CDR1 and CDR2 sequences are ENHRY and SYGVKD. The ends were cut back, 4 bases at V and 4 bases at J, with 11 bases in the middle. The CDR3 length is 14 residues. CDR3 nucleotide sequence: TGTGCCATCAGTGGGGGAGGTGGAAATCAGCCCCAGCATTTT. Residues: CAISGGGGNQPQHF.

This chain uses TRBV7-2 with TRBJ1-3; TRBD1 is a possible D gene (6 bases). The CDR3 is 15 amino acids. Germline CDR1 is SGHTA and CDR2 is FQGNSA. V was trimmed by 2 bases and J by 8 bases, leaving 16 bases between them. In DNA, the CDR3 is TGTGCCAGCAGCTTACTAGCGGGGCCAGGGGACACCATATATTTT. Encoded protein: CASSLLAGPGDTIYF. Based on the CDR3 plus reference TRBV7-2 and TRBJ1-3, the full variable domain is GAGVSQSPSNKVTEKGKDVELRCDPISGHTALYWYRQSLGQGLEFLIYFQGNSAPDKSGLPSDRFSAERTGGSVSTLTIQRTQQEDSAVYLCASSLLAGPGDTIYFGEGSWLTVV.

This clonotype was detected many times. The CDR3 nucleotides read TGCGCCAGCAGCCAAGATTCCGGACAACCCTACGAGCAGTACTTC. As protein: CASSQDSGQPYEQYF. The rearrangement uses TRBV4-3 and TRBJ2-7, with a weak D call TRBD1 (5 bases). Trimming left V 0 bases short and J 2 bases short, with 11 bases between. Germline V lookup: CDR1 LGHNA, CDR2 YSLEER. This CDR3 has 15 residues.

The sample holds many counts of this clonotype. Germline is not matched at one junction end, which may reflect a read error. The chain has TRBV11-2 and TRBJ2-1, with TRBD2 as a possible D gene (6 bases). Germline CDR1 is SGHAT and CDR2 is FQNNGV. This CDR3 contains 12 residues. CDR3 protein: CASRDTSPKPGF. CDR3 nucleotide sequence: TGTGCCAGCCGAGACACTAGCCCCAAACCAGGCTTC.

This clonotype showed up many times. V is TRBV5-1 and J is TRBJ2-1, with 13 positions matching TRBD2. The CDR3 runs 16 residues. The V segment lost 0 bases and the J segment 10 bases; nucleotides outside the gene matches: 7. Per germline, CDR1 SGHRS and CDR2 YFSETQ. The CDR3 sequence: CASSLEARLAGGEQFF. In DNA form, the CDR3 reads TGCGCCAGCAGCTTGGAAGCGCGACTAGCGGGAGGAGAGCAGTTCTTC.

Worth noting for this clonotype: This clone may be a read error of a much larger clone one base away. The chain employs TRBV6-5 and TRBJ2-7; D is unresolved. Germline loops: CDR1 MNHEY, CDR2 SVGAGI. This CDR3 spans 11 amino acids. The CDR3 coding sequence is TGTGTCAGCAGTAATTATTACGAGCAGTACTTC. It specifies CVSSNYYEQYF.

V and J are TRBV20-1 and TRBJ2-5; 11 nucleotides align to TRBD2. The CDR3 covers 15 residues. Germline loops: CDR1 DFQATT, CDR2 SNEGSKA (reference sequence). V lost 5 bases, J lost 2 bases, and 7 bases stayed unmatched. The CDR3 region has the DNA TGCAGTGCTGTACGACTAGCGGGAATTCAAGAGACCCAGTACTTC. Its translation: CSAVRLAGIQETQYF.